Below are 10 T cell receptor beta chains sequenced from a single sample in a study of cytomegalovirus exposure and HLA in healthy donors. Vbeta (60) and Jbeta (13) primers were used in the PCR. The method was immunoSEQ multiplex PCR; TCRdb's version includes in-frame clones alone and lacks a portion of them. The table includes roughly 120,000 clones, roughly 70% detected once. The sequenced material came from PBMCs. All receptors derive from a woman aged 30 to 39 in good health and CMV-seronegative.

The chain carries TRBV10-2 and TRBJ2-1; TRBD2 matches at 9 bases. V shed 6 bases, J shed 8 bases, and the junction held 5 bases outside the gene matches. Germline values: CDR1 WSHSY, CDR2 SAAADI. The CDR3 is 13 residues long. The DNA of the CDR3 is TGCGCCAGCAGGACGGGACTAGCCCATGAGCAGTTCTTC. Translated: CASRTGLAHEQFF.

The V and J genes are TRBV29-1 and TRBJ2-4, with TRBD1 matching over 10 bases. The V and J ends lost 7 bases and 8 bases, in that order; junction bases with no gene match: 14. Per germline, CDR1 SQVTM and CDR2 ANQGSEA. The CDR3 consists of 15 residues. The CDR3 DNA follows: TGCAGCGCTCGGACAGGGGGGGACTATTCATACATTCAGTACTTC. Encoded protein: CSARTGGDYSYIQYF.

The chain joins TRBV7-9 to TRBJ2-7, with TRBD1 as a possible D gene (6 bases). The CDR3 sequence is 16 residues long. Between the trimmed V and J ends, which lost 8 bases and 4 bases, there was a span of 24 bases. Germline CDR1 is SEHNR and CDR2 is FQNEAQ (reference sequence). DNA for the CDR3: TGTGCCAGCGGACCGGGACAATGGTCTCCCGCGTACGAGCAGTACTTC. Encoded protein: CASGPGQWSPAYEQYF. The full variable domain, in which reference TRBV7-9 and TRBJ2-7 provide the parts outside the CDR3, is DTGVSQNPRHKITKRGQNVTFRCDPISEHNRLYWYRQTLGQGPEFLTYFQNEAQLEKSRLLSDRFSAERPKGSFSTLEIQRTEQGDSAMYLCASGPGQWSPAYEQYFGPGTRLTVT.

This chain uses TRBV2 with TRBJ1-5, with D possibly TRBD1 on 6 matching bases. V was trimmed by 2 bases and J by 6 bases, leaving 11 bases between them. Germline V gene sequence: CDR1 SNHLY, CDR2 FYNNEI. The CDR3 spans 14 residues. CDR3 protein: CASSESRGRQPQHF. The CDR3 DNA reads TGTGCCAGCAGTGAATCCAGGGGACGTCAGCCCCAGCATTTT.

The chain recombines TRBV4-3 with TRBJ1-3, with D possibly being TRBD1 (6 bases). Germline CDR1 and CDR2: LGHNA and YSLEER. V dropped 4 bases and J dropped 0 bases, with 19 bases sitting between them. The CDR3 loop spans 18 amino acids. CDR3 in DNA: TGCGCCAGCAGCCCCGAAGGCGGGGGGGCTCTCTCTGGAAACACCATATATTTT. Its protein product is CASSPEGGGALSGNTIYF.

The chain carries TRBV9 and TRBJ2-7; D perhaps matches TRBD1 (5 bases). The length of the CDR3 is 15 residues. Germline CDR1 and CDR2: SGDLS and YYNGEE. Trimming took 0 bases from V and 2 from J, leaving 12 bases between them. CDR3 amino acids: CASSVGGQGTYEQYF. Here the CDR3 DNA reads TGTGCCAGCAGCGTAGGTGGGCAGGGAACCTACGAGCAGTACTTC.

The chain couples TRBV19 to TRBJ2-7; the D is unclear. Germline V gives CDR1 LNHDA, CDR2 SQIVND (reference sequence). This CDR3 spans 13 amino acids. Trimming removed 3 bases at V and 2 bases at J, with 8 bases between. The CDR3 coding sequence is TGTGCCAGTAGTATTTACTCGACCTACGAGCAGTACTTC. The encoded protein is CASSIYSTYEQYF.

The rearrangement joins TRBV27 to TRBJ1-5; a weak D match, TRBD1 (5 bases). This CDR3 contains 15 residues. Trimming pared 6 bases from V and 2 bases from J, leaving 14 bases between. Germline V gene data show CDR1 as MNHEY and CDR2 as SMNVEV (reference sequence). DNA of the CDR3: TGTGCCAGCAGAGAATTAGGGGCGGGCAATCAGCCCCAGCATTTT. This codes for CASRELGAGNQPQHF.

The chain carries TRBV29-1 and TRBJ1-1; 7 nucleotides line up with TRBD1. V dropped 1 base and J dropped 6; count of bases not matched to a gene: 2. The CDR3 extends over 12 amino acids. Germline values: CDR1 SQVTM, CDR2 ANQGSEA. The CDR3 coding sequence is TGCAGCGTTGAAGCTCAGGGGGCTGAAGCTTTCTTT. It specifies CSVEAQGAEAFF.

This clone was counted between two and nine times. The J gene is TRBJ2-7, the V gene TRBV5-5; 7 nucleotides align to TRBD1. CDR1 is SGHKS and CDR2 is YYEKEE in the germline V gene (reference sequence). V lost 0 bases and J lost 0; bases outside the gene matches: 6. The CDR3 has 16 residues. The CDR3 region has the DNA TGTGCCAGCAGCTTGGAGGTGGGACAGTACTCCTACGAGCAGTACTTC. Translation: CASSLEVGQYSYEQYF. Full variable domain (outside the CDR3, taken from reference TRBV5-5 and TRBJ2-7): DAGVTQSPTHLIKTRGQQVTLRCSPISGHKSVSWYQQVLGQGPQFIFQYYEKEERGRGNFPDRFSARQFPNYSSELNVNALLLGDSALYLCASSLEVGQYSYEQYFGPGTRLTVT.